This T cell receptor beta chain was documented in a study of Ad26.COV2.S vaccination and SARS-CoV-2 variants. Study in general: Donor got 5x10^10 or 1x10^11 viral particles of Ad26.COV2.S. Findings and limits, study-wide: Higher spike-specific TCR breadth was found in vaccine recipients than in placebo recipients. Those who received vaccine or placebo ended up with similar non-spike TCR breadth.

Germline V gene sequence: CDR1 SGHRS, CDR2 YFSETQ. The CDR3 is 15 amino acids. Trimming cost V 4 bases and J 6 bases, with 16 bases left between them. TCRdb's table, derived via immunoSEQ multiplex PCR, lists solely in-frame clones and lacks some. This sample carries 300,000 to 400,000 clones, around 85% of them seen once, and the ten largest clones take 2% to 2.5%. Treatment defined: some 20 received Ad26.COV2.S at low or high dose, single or two shots; a few received placebo; per-sample allocation not given. At day 63 after the first vaccine or placebo injection, samples were drawn. Boston supplied an adult donor aged 18-55 years. As for this clone: What it binds is unknown.

This sequence was found in a person between 18 and 65 years old who received the Ad26.COV2.S COVID-19 vaccine or a placebo. Sample: peripheral blood, taken in a trial of Ad26.COV2.S vaccine versus placebo. J is TRBJ1-4 and V is TRBV5-1; D gene ambiguous. CDR3 nucleotides: TGCGCCAGCAGCCCGATCGGTGCGGCAGATGAAAAACTGTTTTTT. This sequence encodes CASSPIGAADEKLFF.